The clone carrying this T cell receptor beta chain was seen a few times. The data were obtained in a study of T-cell reconstitution after alpha-beta-depleted transplantation in children. With 7 bases removed from V and 3 bases from J, the gap between germline ends came to 16 bases. The CDR3 spans 15 residues. The library targeted TCRbeta and was prepared with unique molecular identifiers. One entry per CDR3 protein, called by TCRdb with MiXCR from the PCR reads. The profile shows almost 600,000 distinct CDR3 sequences, roughly 27% of them singletons. The chain carries TRBV12-3 or TRBV12-4 and TRBJ1-5; D might be TRBD1 (5 bases). Specimen: PBMCs, collected before TCRalphabeta/CD19-depleted stem cell transplant. This receptor was obtained from a boy in the first two years of life with Wiskott-Aldrich syndrome, due to receive a stem cell transplant. The chain's CDR3 is CASTQGRGDNQPQHF. The CDR3 DNA reads TGTGCCAGCACCCAGGGTCGGGGGGACAATCAGCCCCAGCATTTT.